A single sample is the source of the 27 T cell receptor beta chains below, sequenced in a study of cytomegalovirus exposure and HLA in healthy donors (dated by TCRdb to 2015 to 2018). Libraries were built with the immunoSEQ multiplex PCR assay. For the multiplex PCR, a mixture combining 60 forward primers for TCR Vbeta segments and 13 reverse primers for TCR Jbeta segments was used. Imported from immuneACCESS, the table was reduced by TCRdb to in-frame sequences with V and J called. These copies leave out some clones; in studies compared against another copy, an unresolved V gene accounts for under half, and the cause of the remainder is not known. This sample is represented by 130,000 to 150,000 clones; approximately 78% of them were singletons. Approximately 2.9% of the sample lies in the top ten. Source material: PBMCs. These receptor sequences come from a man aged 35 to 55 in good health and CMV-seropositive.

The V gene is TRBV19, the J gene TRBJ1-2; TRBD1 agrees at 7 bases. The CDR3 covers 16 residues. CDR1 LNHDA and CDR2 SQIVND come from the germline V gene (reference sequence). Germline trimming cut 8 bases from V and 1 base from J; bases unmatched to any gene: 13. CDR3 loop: CASFPTGTALNYGYTF. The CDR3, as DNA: TGTGCCAGTTTCCCGACAGGGACCGCCCTTAACTATGGCTACACCTTC. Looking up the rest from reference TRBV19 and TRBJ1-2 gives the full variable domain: DGGITQSPKYLFRKEGQNVTLSCEQNLNHDAMYWYRQDPGQGLRLIYYSQIVNDFQKGDIAEGYSVSREKKESFPLTVTSAQKNPTAFYLCASFPTGTALNYGYTFGSGTRLTVV.

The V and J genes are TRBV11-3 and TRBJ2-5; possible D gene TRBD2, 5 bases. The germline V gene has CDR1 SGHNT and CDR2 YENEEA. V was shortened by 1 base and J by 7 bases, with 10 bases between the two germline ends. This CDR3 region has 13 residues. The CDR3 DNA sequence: TGTGCCAGCAGCTTAGGGGAGAAGGGGACCCAGTACTTC. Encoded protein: CASSLGEKGTQYF.

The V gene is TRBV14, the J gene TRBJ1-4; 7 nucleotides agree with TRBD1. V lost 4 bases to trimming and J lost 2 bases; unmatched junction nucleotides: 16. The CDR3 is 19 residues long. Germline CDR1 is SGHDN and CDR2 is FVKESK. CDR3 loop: CASSRRTGFSTATNEKLFF. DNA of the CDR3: TGTGCCAGCAGCCGTCGGACAGGCTTTTCTACGGCGACTAATGAAAAACTGTTTTTT.

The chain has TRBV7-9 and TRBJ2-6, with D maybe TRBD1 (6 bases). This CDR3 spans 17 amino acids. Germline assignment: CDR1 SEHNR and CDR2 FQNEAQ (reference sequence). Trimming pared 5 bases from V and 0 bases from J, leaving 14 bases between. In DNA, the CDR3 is TGTGCCAGCAGCCTCCGGGACATGAGCTCTGGGGCCAACGTCCTGACTTTC. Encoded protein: CASSLRDMSSGANVLTF.

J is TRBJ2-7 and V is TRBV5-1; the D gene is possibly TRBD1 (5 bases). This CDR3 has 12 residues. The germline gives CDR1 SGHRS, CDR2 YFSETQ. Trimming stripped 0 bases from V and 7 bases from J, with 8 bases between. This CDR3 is CASSLEGPEQYF. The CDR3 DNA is TGCGCCAGCAGCTTGGAGGGGCCTGAGCAGTACTTC.

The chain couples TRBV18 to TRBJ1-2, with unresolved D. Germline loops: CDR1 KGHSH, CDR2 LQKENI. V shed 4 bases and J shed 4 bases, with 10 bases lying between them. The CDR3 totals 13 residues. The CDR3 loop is CASSRDTTYGYTF. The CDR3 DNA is TGTGCCAGCTCACGAGACACCACCTATGGCTACACCTTC.

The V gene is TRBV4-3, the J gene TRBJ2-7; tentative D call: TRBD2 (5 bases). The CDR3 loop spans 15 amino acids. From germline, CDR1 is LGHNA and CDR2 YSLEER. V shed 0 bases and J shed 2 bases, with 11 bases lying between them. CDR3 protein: CASSQDEGETYEQYF. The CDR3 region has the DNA TGCGCCAGCAGCCAAGATGAGGGAGAGACCTACGAGCAGTACTTC.

The CDR3: CASSSLGGRGLGGYTF. In nucleotides, the CDR3 is TGTGCCAGCAGCTCCTTAGGCGGCAGGGGGCTAGGAGGCTACACCTTC. V is TRBV28 and J is TRBJ1-2, with TRBD1 matching over 8 bases. The trim removed 6 bases at V and 8 bases at J, leaving 17 bases unmatched. The germline CDR1 and CDR2 sequences are MDHEN and SYDVKM. CDR3 size: 16 residues.

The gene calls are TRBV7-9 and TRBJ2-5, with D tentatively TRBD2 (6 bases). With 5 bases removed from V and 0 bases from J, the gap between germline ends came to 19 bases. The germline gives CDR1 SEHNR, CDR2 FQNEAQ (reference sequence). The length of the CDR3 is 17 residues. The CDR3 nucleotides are TGTGCCAGCAGCCCCGGGGGAAGCCGACTGTACCAAGAGACCCAGTACTTC. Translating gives CASSPGGSRLYQETQYF. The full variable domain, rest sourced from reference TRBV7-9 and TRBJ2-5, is DTGVSQNPRHKITKRGQNVTFRCDPISEHNRLYWYRQTLGQGPEFLTYFQNEAQLEKSRLLSDRFSAERPKGSFSTLEIQRTEQGDSAMYLCASSPGGSRLYQETQYFGPGTRLLVL.

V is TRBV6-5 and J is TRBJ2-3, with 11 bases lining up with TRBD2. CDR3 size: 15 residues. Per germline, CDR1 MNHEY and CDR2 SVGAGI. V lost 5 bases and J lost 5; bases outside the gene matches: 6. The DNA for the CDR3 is TGTGCCAGCAGTACCGGGACTAGCGGCAGAGATACGCAGTATTTT. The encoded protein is CASSTGTSGRDTQYF.

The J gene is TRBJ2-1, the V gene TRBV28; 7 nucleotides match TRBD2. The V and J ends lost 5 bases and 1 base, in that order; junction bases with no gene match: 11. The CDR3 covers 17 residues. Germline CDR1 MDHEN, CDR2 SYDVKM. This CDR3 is CASSATRGSRSYNEQFF. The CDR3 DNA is TGTGCCAGCAGTGCCACTCGCGGGAGTCGATCCTACAATGAGCAGTTCTTC.

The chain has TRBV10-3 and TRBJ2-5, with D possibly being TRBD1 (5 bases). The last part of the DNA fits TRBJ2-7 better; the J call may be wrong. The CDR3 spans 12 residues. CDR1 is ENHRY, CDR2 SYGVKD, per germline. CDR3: CAISEQGYEQYF. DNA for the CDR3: TGTGCCATCAGTGAGCAGGGCTACGAGCAGTACTTC.

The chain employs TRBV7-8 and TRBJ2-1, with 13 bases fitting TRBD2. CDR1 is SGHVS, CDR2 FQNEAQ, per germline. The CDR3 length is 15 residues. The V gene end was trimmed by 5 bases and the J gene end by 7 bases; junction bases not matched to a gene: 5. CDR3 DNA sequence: TGTGCCAGCAGCATAGGACTAGCGGGAGTTAATGAGCAGTTCTTC. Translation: CASSIGLAGVNEQFF.

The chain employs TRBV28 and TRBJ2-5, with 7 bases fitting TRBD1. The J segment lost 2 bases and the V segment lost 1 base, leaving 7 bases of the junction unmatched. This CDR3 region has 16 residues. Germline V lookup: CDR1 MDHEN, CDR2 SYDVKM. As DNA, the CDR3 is TGTGCCAGCAGTTTATCGACAGGGACGGCACAAGAGACCCAGTACTTC. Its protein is CASSLSTGTAQETQYF.

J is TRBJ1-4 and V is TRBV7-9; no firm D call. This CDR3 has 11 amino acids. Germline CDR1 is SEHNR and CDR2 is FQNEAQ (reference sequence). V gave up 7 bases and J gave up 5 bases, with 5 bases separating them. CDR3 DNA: TGTGCCAGCACCCGGAATGAAAAACTGTTTTTT. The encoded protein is CASTRNEKLFF.

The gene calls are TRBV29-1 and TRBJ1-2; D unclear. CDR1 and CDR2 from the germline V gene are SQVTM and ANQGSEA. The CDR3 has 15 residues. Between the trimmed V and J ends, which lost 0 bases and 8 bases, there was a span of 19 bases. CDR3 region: CSVEELAGSVKGYTF. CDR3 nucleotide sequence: TGCAGCGTTGAAGAGTTGGCAGGCAGTGTTAAGGGCTACACCTTC. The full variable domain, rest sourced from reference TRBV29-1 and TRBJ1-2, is SAVISQKPSRDICQRGTSLTIQCQVDSQVTMMFWYRQQPGQSLTLIATANQGSEATYESGFVIDKFPISRPNLTFSTLTVSNMSPEDSSIYLCSVEELAGSVKGYTFGSGTRLTVV.

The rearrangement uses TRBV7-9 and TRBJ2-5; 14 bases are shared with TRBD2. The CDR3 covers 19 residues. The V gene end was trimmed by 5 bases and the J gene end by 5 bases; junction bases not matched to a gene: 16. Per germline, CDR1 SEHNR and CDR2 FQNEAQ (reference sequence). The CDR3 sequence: CASSPGTSGSIVVRETQYF. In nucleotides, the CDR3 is TGTGCCAGCAGCCCCGGGACTAGCGGGAGTATAGTAGTAAGGGAGACCCAGTACTTC.

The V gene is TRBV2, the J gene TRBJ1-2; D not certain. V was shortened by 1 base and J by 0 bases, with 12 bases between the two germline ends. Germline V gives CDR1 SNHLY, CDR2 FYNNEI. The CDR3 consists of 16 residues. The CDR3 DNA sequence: TGTGCCAGCAGTGAAGAAGTCAGACACGCTAACTATGGCTACACCTTC. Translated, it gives CASSEEVRHANYGYTF.

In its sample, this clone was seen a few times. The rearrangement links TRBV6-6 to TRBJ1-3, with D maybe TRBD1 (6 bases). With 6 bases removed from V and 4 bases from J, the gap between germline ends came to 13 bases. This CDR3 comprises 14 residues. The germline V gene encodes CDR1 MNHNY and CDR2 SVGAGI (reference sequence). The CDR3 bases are TGTGCCAGCAGACCGGGACATATAGGAAACACCATATATTTT. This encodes CASRPGHIGNTIYF.

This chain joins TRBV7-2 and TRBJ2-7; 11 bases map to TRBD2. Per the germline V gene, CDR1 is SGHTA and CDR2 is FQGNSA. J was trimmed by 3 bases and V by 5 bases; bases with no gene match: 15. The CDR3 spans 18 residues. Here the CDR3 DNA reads TGTGCCAGCAGCCACTCGGGACTAGCGGCCGGCTTTGTCTACGAGCAGTACTTC. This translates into CASSHSGLAAGFVYEQYF.

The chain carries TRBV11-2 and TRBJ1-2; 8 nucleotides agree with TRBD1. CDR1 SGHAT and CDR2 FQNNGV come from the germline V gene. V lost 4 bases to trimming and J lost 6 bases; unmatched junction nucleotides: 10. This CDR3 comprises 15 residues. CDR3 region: CASSSTGERAHGYTF. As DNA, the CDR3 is TGTGCCAGCAGCTCGACAGGGGAAAGAGCGCATGGCTACACCTTC.

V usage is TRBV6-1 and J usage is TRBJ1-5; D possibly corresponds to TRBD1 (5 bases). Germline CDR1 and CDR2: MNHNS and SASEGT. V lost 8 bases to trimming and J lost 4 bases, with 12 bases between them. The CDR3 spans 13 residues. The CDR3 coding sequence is TGTGCCAGCCTCAGGGTTGGGAATCAGCCCCAGCATTTT. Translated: CASLRVGNQPQHF.

The CDR3 spells CASSQRSTEAFF. In DNA form, the CDR3 reads TGTGCCAGCAGCCAACGGAGTACTGAAGCTTTCTTT. The chain couples TRBV28 to TRBJ1-1; D gene ambiguous. The CDR3 extends over 12 amino acids. Germline CDR1 is MDHEN and CDR2 is SYDVKM. The V end was cut by 6 bases, the J end by 5 bases, with 10 bases between.

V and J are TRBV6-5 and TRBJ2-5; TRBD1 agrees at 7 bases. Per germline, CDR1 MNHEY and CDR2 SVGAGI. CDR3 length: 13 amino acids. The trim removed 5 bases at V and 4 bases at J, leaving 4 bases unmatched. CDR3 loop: CASSPPGGETQYF. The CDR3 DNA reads TGTGCCAGCAGTCCCCCAGGGGGAGAGACCCAGTACTTC.

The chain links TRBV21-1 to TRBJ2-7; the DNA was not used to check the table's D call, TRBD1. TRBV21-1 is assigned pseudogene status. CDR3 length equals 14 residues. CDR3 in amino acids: CASSSRDRAYEQYF. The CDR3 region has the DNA TGTGCCAGCAGCTCCCGGGACAGGGCTTACGAGCAGTACTTC.

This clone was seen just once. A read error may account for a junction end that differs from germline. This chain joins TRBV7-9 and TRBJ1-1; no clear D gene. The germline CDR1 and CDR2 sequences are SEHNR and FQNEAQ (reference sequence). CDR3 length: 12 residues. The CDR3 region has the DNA TGTTCCAGCAGCTCCTCCGCGTCGGAAGCTTTCTTT. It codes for CSSSSSASEAFF. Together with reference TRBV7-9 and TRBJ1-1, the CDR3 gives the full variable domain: DTGVSQNPRHKITKRGQNVTFRCDPISEHNRLYWYRQTLGQGPEFLTYFQNEAQLEKSRLLSDRFSAERPKGSFSTLEIQRTEQGDSAMYLCSSSSSASEAFFGQGTRLTVV.

The CDR3, as DNA: TGTGCCAGCAGCTACGGACAGGCAGAGACCCAGTACTTC. This encodes CASSYGQAETQYF. V gene TRBV11-2 combines with J gene TRBJ2-5, with 7 bases lining up with TRBD1. The CDR3 consists of 13 residues. V was pared by 4 bases and J by 4 bases, with 3 bases of the junction left unmatched. Germline V gives CDR1 SGHAT, CDR2 FQNNGV.